What follows are 5 T cell receptor beta chains derived from one specimen sequenced in a study of control samples from healthy donors and cancer patients. Produced via immunoSEQ multiplex PCR; TCRdb's table is partial and in-frame only. Recorded for this sample: roughly 200,000 clones. The sample comprised blood. Every receptor here comes from a woman younger than 45 in good health.

This chain uses TRBV28 with TRBJ1-3; D might be TRBD1 (5 bases). The CDR3 is 13 amino acids. The V gene lost 8 bases and the J gene lost 0 bases, with 8 bases spanning the gap. Germline V gene data show CDR1 as MDHEN and CDR2 as SYDVKM. The CDR3 DNA reads as TGTGCCAGCTTGACAGACTCTGGAAACACCATATATTTT. Translating gives CASLTDSGNTIYF.

The V call is TRBV6-5, the J call TRBJ2-2, with unresolved D. CDR1 and CDR2 (germline): MNHEY, SVGAGI. V lost 2 bases and J 3 bases, leaving 7 bases between the germline ends. This CDR3 is built from 14 residues. In nucleotides, the CDR3 is TGTGCCAGCAGTTACGGGATATACACCGGGGAGCTGTTTTTT. It yields the protein CASSYGIYTGELFF.

The chain combines TRBV6-6 with TRBJ1-2, with D possibly matching TRBD1 (5 bases). V lost 2 bases and J 2 bases, leaving 6 bases between the germline ends. The CDR3 loop spans 13 amino acids. CDR1 MNHNY and CDR2 SVGAGI come from the germline V gene (reference sequence). Here the CDR3 reads CASSYGGNYGYTF. The DNA for the CDR3 is TGTGCCAGCAGTTACGGGGGAAACTATGGCTACACCTTC.

The V gene is TRBV10-3, the J gene TRBJ2-1, with TRBD2 identical over 15 bases. The germline CDR1 and CDR2 sequences are ENHRY and SYGVKD. The V and J ends lost 0 bases and 7 bases, in that order; junction bases with no gene match: 7. There are 18 residues in the CDR3. The CDR3 loop is CAISESSPGLAGGNEQFF. The CDR3 coding sequence is TGTGCCATCAGTGAGTCTTCACCGGGACTAGCGGGGGGTAATGAGCAGTTCTTC.

The chain joins TRBV14 to TRBJ2-7; D not certain. Trimming took 4 bases from V and 2 from J, leaving 15 bases between them. From germline, CDR1 is SGHDN and CDR2 FVKESK. The length of the CDR3 is 15 residues. The CDR3 region has the DNA TGTGCCAGCAGCCTTGGCGGCCGCTACCCCTACGAGCAGTACTTC. This sequence encodes CASSLGGRYPYEQYF.